At least ten counts were recorded for the clone carrying this T cell receptor (beta chain). The antigen is unknown. Trimming left V 1 base short and J 3 bases short, with 12 bases between. The CDR3 spans 15 residues. Germline V gene lookup returns CDR1 MNHEY and CDR2 SVGAGI. This specimen comes from a study of Graves' ophthalmopathy and Graves' hyperthyroidism. Study-wide findings and caveats: Progression of ophthalmopathy was predicted by the model with about 67% sensitivity and 72.22% specificity. Separation of ophthalmopathy from stable hyperthyroidism was achieved by a 13-signature model, at approximately 88% sensitivity and roughly 80% specificity.

From RNA, the CDR3 regions of TCR beta chains were amplified and sequenced. Investigators did first-round RT-PCR with HTBI primers, then second-round multiplex PCR. MiXCR was run by TCRdb on the multiplex PCR reads, yielding one entry per CDR3 protein. The sample contains about 620,000 distinct CDR3 sequences, approximately 21% of which appear only once. No ophthalmopathy within 18 months of follow-up signified stable hyperthyroidism. Lactation, pregnancy, uncontrolled infections and other autoimmune diseases were all grounds for excluding patients. The sequencing sample was made of peripheral blood. This rearrangement joins TRBV6-5 to TRBJ2-5, with D possibly matching TRBD2 (6 bases). This TCR was recovered from a woman between 18 and 30 years old with stable Graves' hyperthyroidism. Some clones in this sample may be carry-over from other donors' samples. The DNA of the CDR3 is TGTGCCAGCAGTTACTGGACTACCTTAGAAGAGACCCAGTACTTC. It encodes CASSYWTTLEETQYF.